This T cell receptor beta chain was obtained from a study of siplizumab effects on memory and regulatory T cells. Looked up from germline, CDR1 is MNHNY and CDR2 is SVGAGI (reference sequence). The CDR3 spans 11 residues. The V end lost 11 bases, the J end lost 8 bases, and 15 bases lay between the germline ends. Using immunoSEQ multiplex PCR, the repertoire was profiled, and TCRdb retains in-frame clones only, with some absent. In the table there are roughly 50,000 clones, approximately 84% of which are singletons. Sequencing was performed on naive CD8+ T cells sorted from blood. V and J are TRBV6-6 and TRBJ1-1; D call uncertain. The TCR sequence derives from a human donor in good health. CDR3 in amino acids: CAGYSGFEAFF. The CDR3 DNA reads as TGTGCCGGATATTCGGGGTTCGAAGCTTTCTTT.